The TCR beta chain under discussion was sequenced for a study of T cells after yellow fever vaccination. TCRdb used MiXCR to reprocess the 5' RACE reads, holding one entry per CDR3 protein. The sample holds around 180,000 distinct CDR3 sequences, about 6% seen once. Broader study findings: Peaking faster, on day 5 versus 15, the secondary response was nonetheless weaker.

The table lists this clonotype with many counts. Its matching antigen is unknown. Trimming shortened V by 1 base and J by 9 bases, and 10 bases separated the two germline ends. The length of the CDR3 is 13 residues. CDR1 is SGHTA, CDR2 FQGNSA, per germline. This receptor was taken from a man aged 18-30 years who received the YFV17D yellow fever vaccine. The rearrangement uses TRBV7-2 and TRBJ2-1; no definite D call. The specimen comprised CD4+ T cells sorted from PBMCs, sampled on the day of the first yellow fever vaccination. CDR3 protein: CASSLDYLSEQFF. In nucleotides, the CDR3 is TGTGCCAGCAGCTTAGATTACCTGAGTGAGCAGTTCTTC. Together with reference TRBV7-2 and TRBJ2-1, the CDR3 gives the full variable domain: GAGVSQSPSNKVTEKGKDVELRCDPISGHTALYWYRQSLGQGLEFLIYFQGNSAPDKSGLPSDRFSAERTGGSVSTLTIQRTQQEDSAVYLCASSLDYLSEQFFGPGTRLTVL.